The clone carrying this TCR beta chain has more than one count but fewer than ten. Its antigen is currently unknown. The data are from a study of post-analysis software for immune sequencing data. Study background: Patients had relapsing-remitting, secondary progressive or progressive-relapsing multiple sclerosis; some lacked subtype. Study results and caveats: Pronounced co-clustering by F measure was evident among identically batched samples. Five or six TRBV segments, TRBV5-6, TRBV5-1 and TRBV20-1 among them, were found more frequent in patients than controls. People with multiple sclerosis had a significantly lower normalized Chao1 diversity than controls did.

Prepared TCR beta cDNA libraries contained unique molecular identifiers. Yield was roughly 0.5 million cDNA molecules from approximately 0.91 to 9.4 million T cells. In TCRdb, the PCR reads were re-called with MiXCR into one record per CDR3 protein. The sample contains hundreds of thousands of distinct CDR3 sequences, 25% to 30% of which appear only once. This CDR3 spans 15 amino acids. V gave up 7 bases and J gave up 8 bases, with 21 bases separating them. Per germline, CDR1 MDHEN and CDR2 SYDVKM. Sample: blood. The V and J genes are TRBV28 and TRBJ2-1; D might be TRBD1 or TRBD2, each matching 5 bases. The receptor comes from a girl between 10 and 17 years old with multiple sclerosis. The CDR3 bases are TGTGCCAGCACCCCTGGGGGACCGGTCGTTTATGAGCAGTTCTTC. Translation: CASTPGGPVVYEQFF.